The entry below gives a single T cell receptor beta chain sequence along with its context. Compared with germline, one end of the junction differs, possibly owing to a read error. The record originates from a study of spatial heterogeneity in lung cancer. Germline assignment: CDR1 MNHEY and CDR2 SVGAGI. The CDR3 length is 15 residues. TCRdb called the 5' RACE reads again in MiXCR, with one record for every CDR3 protein. The sample contains 39,000 or so distinct CDR3 sequences, roughly 8% of which appear only once. Time point defined: sample taken at primary tumor resection. Some 72 TRACERx patients with early, untreated non-small cell lung cancer donated samples.

The TCR comes from a male donor with early-stage non-small cell lung cancer. The sequenced sample was PBMCs, obtained at surgery. The chain recombines TRBV6-5 with TRBJ1-5; D is possibly TRBD1 (6 bases). This chain's CDR3 is CASARGHNSNQSQHF. The CDR3 coding sequence is TGTGCCAGCGCTCGGGGACACAATAGCAATCAGTCCCAGCATTTT.